These T cell receptor beta chains were read from a single sample in a study of blood T cells in healthy people across ages. In TCRdb, the 5' RACE reads were re-called with MiXCR into one record per CDR3 protein. The profile shows 850,000 to 1,100,000 distinct CDR3 sequences, 30% to 40% of them singletons. The sample consisted of blood. The receptors derive from a young man in good health. Both conserved end residues are part of each CDR3.

v_call: TRBV6-1; cdr3_length: 18; cdr3_aa: CASSPGTDVWYSNQPQHF
v_call: TRBV7-2; cdr3_length: 14; cdr3_aa: CASSFRGGYQPQHF
v_call: TRBV6-5; cdr3_length: 13; cdr3_aa: CASSYGGQGEAFF
v_call: TRBV6-5; cdr3_length: 17; cdr3_aa: CASSYVGQGIAVYGYTF
v_call: TRBV29-1; cdr3_length: 11; cdr3_aa: CSVEGQGIEYF
v_call: TRBV11-2; cdr3_length: 16; cdr3_aa: CASSLSTNPGQETQYF
v_call: TRBV10-3; cdr3_length: 14; cdr3_aa: CAISGRGADTEAFF
v_call: TRBV5-5; cdr3_length: 15; cdr3_aa: CASSFGPTSTDTQYF
v_call: TRBV6-5; cdr3_length: 15; cdr3_aa: CASSYSPLANYGYTF
v_call: TRBV7-2; cdr3_length: 18; cdr3_aa: CASSLKGLGTANFNEQFF
v_call: TRBV4-1; cdr3_length: 15; cdr3_aa: CASSQVQGLYNEQFF
v_call: TRBV12-3/TRBV12-4; cdr3_length: 14; cdr3_aa: CASRTGGAVGELFF
v_call: TRBV19; cdr3_length: 15; cdr3_aa: CASRTRGEMYNEQFF
v_call: TRBV2; cdr3_length: 18; cdr3_aa: CASSDLGQGAGVGEKLFF
v_call: TRBV7-2; cdr3_length: 13; cdr3_aa: CATKGSVADTQYF
v_call: TRBV6-5; cdr3_length: 16; cdr3_aa: CASSALWGPNTGELFF
v_call: TRBV5-1; cdr3_length: 15; cdr3_aa: CASRQQGILGNEQFF
v_call: TRBV7-2; cdr3_length: 19; cdr3_aa: CASSFTTGEAFLSQETQYF
v_call: TRBV19; cdr3_length: 12; cdr3_aa: CATTGPQETQYF
v_call: TRBV6-5; cdr3_length: 16; cdr3_aa: CASSPKLGPLNEKLFF
v_call: TRBV20-1; cdr3_length: 13; cdr3_aa: CSPILVPSDTQYF
v_call: TRBV2; cdr3_length: 12; cdr3_aa: CASSEAWPPPHF
v_call: TRBV3-1; cdr3_length: 14; cdr3_aa: CASSQGRRPYEQYF
v_call: TRBV9; cdr3_length: 14; cdr3_aa: CASSSGVGNQPQHF
v_call: TRBV10-3; cdr3_length: 15; cdr3_aa: CAISDTRGPPRGYTF
v_call: TRBV7-9; cdr3_length: 14; cdr3_aa: CASSPITGFNEQFF
v_call: TRBV10-3; cdr3_length: 16; cdr3_aa: CAISDGQGGPTGELFF
v_call: TRBV7-3; cdr3_length: 16; cdr3_aa: CASSQTRDSAYNEQFF
v_call: TRBV4-1; cdr3_length: 19; cdr3_aa: CASSLIEGRQGPNTGELFF
v_call: TRBV12-3/TRBV12-4; cdr3_length: 13; cdr3_aa: CASSLGRQGEQYF
v_call: TRBV24-1; cdr3_length: 15; cdr3_aa: CATSDRQGVLDTQYF
v_call: TRBV25-1; cdr3_length: 13; cdr3_aa: CASSDGPLYGYTF
v_call: TRBV7-9; cdr3_length: 13; cdr3_aa: CADGGRAVDTQYF
v_call: TRBV30; cdr3_length: 15; cdr3_aa: CAWTIGSLAYKEQFF
v_call: TRBV20-1; cdr3_length: 13; cdr3_aa: CSPIVVVTGELFF
v_call: TRBV12-3/TRBV12-4; cdr3_length: 17; cdr3_aa: CASSSQNGGRVTGELFF
v_call: TRBV12-3/TRBV12-4; cdr3_length: 13; cdr3_aa: CASSLGGPETQYF
v_call: TRBV7-8; cdr3_length: 15; cdr3_aa: CASSASRVTRNTIYF
v_call: TRBV3-1; cdr3_length: 17; cdr3_aa: CASSQGSMGSSYNEQFF
v_call: TRBV5-1; cdr3_length: 14; cdr3_aa: CASSAGGQGLSYTF
v_call: TRBV20-1; cdr3_length: 19; cdr3_aa: CSAQRAGTGGPLAKNIQYF
v_call: TRBV7-8; cdr3_length: 17; cdr3_aa: CASSSKGRTGRIYEQYF
v_call: TRBV7-2; cdr3_length: 14; cdr3_aa: CASSLGQGEQPQHF
v_call: TRBV7-9; cdr3_length: 16; cdr3_aa: CASSFKLGGDNEKLFF
v_call: TRBV12-3/TRBV12-4; cdr3_length: 16; cdr3_aa: CASSLGRGTGNQPQHF
v_call: TRBV6-5; cdr3_length: 17; cdr3_aa: CASSYSSYGANTGELFF
v_call: TRBV6-1; cdr3_length: 12; cdr3_aa: CASRTGGDGYTF
v_call: TRBV7-2; cdr3_length: 12; cdr3_aa: CASSPSSPGSFF
v_call: TRBV20-1; cdr3_length: 11; cdr3_aa: CSASRAQPQHF
v_call: TRBV6-1; cdr3_length: 15; cdr3_aa: CASKGTSAHTDTQYF
v_call: TRBV6-6; cdr3_length: 14; cdr3_aa: CASSLRGYKYGYTF
v_call: TRBV27; cdr3_length: 14; cdr3_aa: CASSTSGGLNEQFF
v_call: TRBV5-1; cdr3_length: 15; cdr3_aa: CASSLDSGKQETQYF
v_call: TRBV28; cdr3_length: 14; cdr3_aa: CASSLREANEKLFF
v_call: TRBV20-1; cdr3_length: 15; cdr3_aa: CSARGQEGPNTEAFF
v_call: TRBV7-2; cdr3_length: 13; cdr3_aa: CASSLSTVSPRHF
v_call: TRBV27; cdr3_length: 17; cdr3_aa: CASSLRGYRGVNTEAFF